The present TCR beta chain was sequenced within a study of a mutant IDH1 vaccine in newly diagnosed glioma (dated by TCRdb to the early 2020s). The study in broad terms: Of the roughly 31 treated patients, roughly 60% were male and around 40% were female, and the mean age was approximately 39 years. Prior to enrollment, standard therapy consisting of radiotherapy alone, temozolomide alone, or radiochemotherapy with temozolomide had been administered to patients, with the combination being received by most patients. Peripheral blood samples were drawn at six visits, namely V03 (baseline), V05, V07, V10, V12 and V13. For exploratory analyses, longitudinal TCRB deep sequencing was carried out in 25 treated patients wherever samples were available.

What this sample's time point label stands for: baseline, week 1 (first vaccination visit). This specimen's treatment or condition label, interpreted: pre-vaccination baseline after standard-of-care therapy. All donors had newly diagnosed IDH1-mutant astrocytomas of WHO grade 3 or 4 that showed loss of nuclear ATRX. The samples were drawn from NOA16, a multicentre, single-arm, open-label phase I trial in Germany that tested a mutant IDH1 peptide vaccine in humans for the first time. Blood drawn at visit V03 was used as the baseline sample for immunogenicity testing. Genomic DNA for TCRB sequencing was extracted from EDTA blood using the DNeasy Blood and Tissue Kit. On the study overall, not on this receptor specifically: PBMC samples for TCRB deep sequencing were selected based on availability. The authors noted that analyses of patient blood samples could not be reproduced because of sample limitations. Pseudoprogression seemed to be unrelated to changes in the top peripheral T cell clonotypes found by TCRB sequencing. Across multiple MHC alleles, vaccine-induced immune responses were seen in around 94% of patients.

The CDR3 numbers 13 residues from cysteine through phenylalanine. Left in the record is the CDR3 DNA by itself, 39 bases read in frame from the first base. V is cut by 6 bases and J by 4 bases, and the space between the germline ends is 12 bases. CDR1 is given as SNHLY and CDR2 as FYNNEI, both from the germline V gene. A remark on this clone: The clone's antigen remains unknown. The input lacks base qualities; no much larger clone sits a single base away.

Library preparation used the immunoSEQ multiplex PCR assay. The hsTCRB Kit was used according to the manufacturer's protocol to amplify rearranged TCR beta chain sequences. TCRB libraries were sequenced on an Illumina MiSeq. The source study handled its data this way. Demultiplexing, trimming and gene mapping were performed with the kit vendor's proprietary platform. TCRdb stores this immuneACCESS table with in-frame sequences only. Part of the clones is absent; in the studies checked, under half of the shortfall reflects unresolved V genes, and no reason is known for the rest. The V and J calls and clone size come from that table; D and trimming were worked out from the DNA. For this sample the table gives 35,000 to 40,000 clones, of which roughly 78% were detected only once. Just over 9% of the sample is held by the ten biggest clonotypes.

The chain employs TRBV2 and TRBJ1-1; the D segment could be TRBD1, given 5 matching bases. The sample in question was PBMCs, obtained from a glioma patient treated with radiotherapy, temozolomide or both. This receptor was taken from a middle-aged man with glioma. Some clones in this sample may be carry-over from other donors' samples. The CDR3 amino acid sequence is: CASRSGTSTEAFF. The nucleotide sequence is TGTGCCAGCAGGAGTGGGACTAGCACTGAAGCTTTCTTT. With the portions outside the CDR3 filled from the reference TRBV2 and TRBJ1-1 genes, the complete variable region becomes EPEVTQTPSHQVTQMGQEVILRCVPISNHLYFYWYRQILGQKVEFLVSFYNNEISEKSEIFDDQFSVERPDGSNFTLKIRSTKLEDSAMYFCASRSGTSTEAFFGQGTRLTVV.